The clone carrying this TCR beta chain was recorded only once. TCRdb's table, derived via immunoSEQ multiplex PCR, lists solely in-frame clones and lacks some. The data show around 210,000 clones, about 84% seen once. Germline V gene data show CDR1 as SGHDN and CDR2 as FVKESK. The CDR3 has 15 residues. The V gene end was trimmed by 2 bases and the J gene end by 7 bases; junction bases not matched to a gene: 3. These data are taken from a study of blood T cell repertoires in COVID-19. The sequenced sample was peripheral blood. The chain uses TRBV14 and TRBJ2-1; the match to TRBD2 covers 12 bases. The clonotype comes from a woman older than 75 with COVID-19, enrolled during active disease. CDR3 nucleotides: TGTGCCAGCAGCCAACGACTAGCGGGGGTGAATGAGCAGTTCTTC. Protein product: CASSQRLAGVNEQFF. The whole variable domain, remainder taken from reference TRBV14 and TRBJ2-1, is EAGVTQFPSHSVIEKGQTVTLRCDPISGHDNLYWYRRVMGKEIKFLLHFVKESKQDESGMPNNRFLAERTGGTYSTLKVQPAELEDSGVYFCASSQRLAGVNEQFFGPGTRLTVL.